This T cell receptor (beta chain) is from a study of cytomegalovirus exposure and HLA in healthy donors. The study's findings and limits: Most of the TCR beta V segments (in an earlier analysis) were productive either about 87% or about 30% of the time.

Primers: 60 Vbeta forward and 13 Jbeta reverse. Repertoires were generated with immunoSEQ multiplex PCR, while TCRdb's copy carries only in-frame clones and drops some. The sample contains 150,000 or so clones, about 74% of which appear only once. The length of the CDR3 is 15 residues. The germline V and J ends were trimmed by 6 bases and 2 bases, with 16 bases remaining between them. CDR1 is MNHEY and CDR2 is SVGAGI in the germline V gene. To note about this clone: Its antigen is not known.

The chain employs TRBV6-5 and TRBJ1-1; D perhaps matches TRBD1 (5 bases). This clonotype was sampled from a woman between 40 and 55 years old in good health and CMV-seronegative. Sequencing input: PBMCs. As DNA, the CDR3 is TGTGCCAGCAGCCAGACACAGGAACCCAACACTGAAGCTTTCTTT. The encoded protein is CASSQTQEPNTEAFF.